The rows below give T cell receptor beta chains drawn from one sample of a study of T-cell reconstitution after alpha-beta-depleted transplantation in children. TCRdb reprocessed the PCR reads with MiXCR, giving one entry per CDR3 protein. The sample lists around 670,000 distinct CDR3 sequences, less than 15% occurring once. The starting material was PBMCs, obtained before TCRalphabeta/CD19-depleted stem cell transplant. The receptors were sampled from a girl aged 2-10 years with congenital amegakaryocytic thrombocytopenia, due to receive a stem cell transplant. CDR3s include the opening cysteine and the closing phenylalanine or tryptophan. A D gene is named only where the DNA matches it firmly. Rows may omit the clone size; those that give it use once, few, many or a size class.

TRBJ2-1 many NA TRBV7-9 CASSLGGRGNEQFF TGTGCCAGCAGCTTGGGCGGAAGGGGCAATGAGCAGTTCTTC
TRBJ2-2 many TRBD1 TRBV7-2 CASSSLRGPGELFF TGTGCCAGCAGCTCACTCAGGGGGCCCGGGGAGCTGTTTTTT
TRBJ2-1 few TRBD2 TRBV30 CAWSPSGEQFF TGTGCCTGGAGTCCTAGCGGAGAGCAGTTCTTC
TRBJ2-1 many NA TRBV29-1 CSVETDTLNNEQFF TGCAGCGTGGAGACGGATACGCTTAACAATGAGCAGTTCTTC
TRBJ2-3 many NA TRBV5-8 CASSLSPGGRVNTDTQYF TGTGCCAGCAGCTTATCGCCAGGGGGGAGGGTTAACACAGATACGCAGTATTTT
TRBJ2-5 few NA TRBV20-1 CSASAGQAETQYF TGCAGTGCCTCAGCGGGCCAGGCTGAGACCCAGTACTTC
TRBJ2-1 NA NA TRBV30 CAWSDDTLGTNEQFF TGTGCCTGGAGTGACGACACCCTCGGAACGAATGAGCAGTTCTTC
TRBJ1-1 NA TRBD1 TRBV29-1 CSVLGQGTLLNTEAFF TGCAGCGTTCTTGGACAGGGTACCCTTTTGAACACTGAAGCTTTCTTT
TRBJ2-1 few TRBD1 TRBV30 CAWNQGDSYNEQFF TGTGCCTGGAATCAGGGGGACTCCTACAATGAGCAGTTCTTC
TRBJ1-5 NA NA TRBV5-1 CASSLMPLPRGQPQHF TGCGCCAGCAGCTTGATGCCACTCCCGCGGGGTCAGCCCCAGCATTTT
TRBJ1-3 few NA TRBV20-1 CSAKQSSSGNTIYF TGCAGTGCGAAACAGAGTAGCTCTGGAAACACCATATATTTT
TRBJ2-2 many NA TRBV4-1 CASSQVRGELFF TGCGCCAGCAGCCAAGTTCGAGGGGAGCTGTTTTTT
TRBJ2-2 NA TRBD2 TRBV20-1 CSALSGRATNTGELFF TGCAGTGCTTTAAGCGGGAGGGCTACGAACACCGGGGAGCTGTTTTTT
TRBJ2-7 many NA TRBV18 CASSPPSGAYEQYF TGTGCCAGCTCACCACCCTCAGGTGCCTACGAGCAGTACTTC
TRBJ2-3 many NA TRBV5-1 CASSPERNTQYF TGCGCCAGCAGCCCGGAGCGGAATACGCAGTATTTT
TRBJ2-3 NA NA TRBV28 CASSSDPSTDTQYF TGTGCCAGCAGCTCGGACCCCTCCACAGATACGCAGTATTTT
TRBJ2-5 many NA TRBV5-1 CASSSSFSGPGETQYF TGCGCCAGCAGCTCTAGTTTTAGCGGACCGGGAGAGACCCAGTACTTC
TRBJ2-1 few TRBD2 TRBV3-1 CASSLDDRRYAGTSGTRSYNEQFF TGTGCCAGCAGCCTAGATGACAGGAGATATGCCGGGACTAGCGGGACGCGCTCCTACAATGAGCAGTTCTTC
TRBJ2-7 NA NA TRBV2 CASSGGTLGHYEQYF TGTGCCAGCAGTGGGGGGACTTTGGGCCACTACGAGCAGTACTTC
TRBJ2-7 many NA TRBV12-3/TRBV12-4 CASSLPGGTYEQYF TGTGCCAGCAGTTTACCAGGGGGGACTTACGAGCAGTACTTC
TRBJ2-1 NA NA TRBV12-3/TRBV12-4 CASSDSAGANEQFF TGTGCCAGCAGCGATTCGGCGGGGGCCAATGAGCAGTTCTTC
TRBJ2-7 many NA TRBV20-1 CSARDGGEYRVGEQYF TGCAGTGCTAGAGATGGAGGGGAGTATCGGGTGGGCGAGCAGTACTTC
TRBJ2-3 NA TRBD1 TRBV27 CASSFRDRQADTQYF TGTGCCAGCAGTTTTCGGGACAGGCAGGCAGATACGCAGTATTTT
TRBJ2-5 many NA TRBV20-1 CSARDGKPQETQYF TGCAGTGCTAGGGACGGGAAGCCCCAAGAGACCCAGTACTTC
TRBJ2-4 many NA TRBV29-1 CSVRRGAENIQYF TGCAGCGTGCGCCGGGGGGCGGAAAACATTCAGTACTTC
TRBJ2-3 many TRBD2 TRBV5-1 CASSLVSGRSINTDTQYF TGCGCCAGCAGCTTGGTGTCCGGGAGGAGCATTAACACAGATACGCAGTATTTT
TRBJ1-1 few NA TRBV12-3/TRBV12-4 CASSFLGVDLPGAFF TGTGCCAGCAGTTTTCTTGGGGTCGACCTCCCTGGAGCTTTCTTT
TRBJ1-2 few NA TRBV5-1 CASSLADLGNFYGYTF TGCGCCAGCAGCTTGGCCGATCTCGGTAACTTCTATGGCTACACCTTC
TRBJ2-1 NA NA TRBV12-3/TRBV12-4 CASKGPGEQFF TGTGCCAGCAAGGGACCCGGTGAGCAGTTCTTC